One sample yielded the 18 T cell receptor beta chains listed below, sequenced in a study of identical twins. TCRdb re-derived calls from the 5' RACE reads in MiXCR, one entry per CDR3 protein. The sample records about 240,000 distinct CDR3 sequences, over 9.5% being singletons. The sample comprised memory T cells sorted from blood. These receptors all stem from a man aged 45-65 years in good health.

CDR3 loop: CASRGGGDYNEQFF. As DNA, the CDR3 is TGTGCCAGCAGAGGGGGGGGGGATTACAATGAGCAGTTCTTC. The chain employs TRBV6-2 or TRBV6-3 and TRBJ2-1; maybe TRBD2 (7 bases). The CDR3 has 14 amino acids. In germline, CDR1 is MNHEY, CDR2 SVGEGT. Trimming pared 6 bases from V and 4 bases from J, leaving 13 bases between.

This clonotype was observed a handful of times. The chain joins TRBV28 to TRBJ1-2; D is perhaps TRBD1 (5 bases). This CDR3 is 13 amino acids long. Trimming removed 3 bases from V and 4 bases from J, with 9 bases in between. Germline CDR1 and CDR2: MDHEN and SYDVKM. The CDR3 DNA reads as TGTGCCAGCAGTTTTGGGGCGGCCTATGGCTACACCTTC. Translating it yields CASSFGAAYGYTF.

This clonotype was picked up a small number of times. CDR3 sequence: CASSTTGGASGYTF. For the CDR3, the DNA is TGTGCCAGTAGTACGACAGGGGGCGCGAGTGGCTACACCTTC. This chain connects TRBV19 to TRBJ1-2; 10 bases align to TRBD1. The CDR3 totals 14 residues. V lost 4 bases, J lost 7 bases, and 6 bases stayed unmatched. CDR1 and CDR2 from the germline V gene are LNHDA and SQIVND (reference sequence).

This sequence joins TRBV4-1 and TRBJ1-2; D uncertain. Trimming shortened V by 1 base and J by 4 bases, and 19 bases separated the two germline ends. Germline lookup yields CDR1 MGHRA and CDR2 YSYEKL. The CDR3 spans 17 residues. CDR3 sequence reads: CASSQGLQPRPSYGYTF. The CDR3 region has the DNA TGCGCCAGCAGCCAAGGTTTACAGCCAAGACCTAGCTATGGCTACACCTTC.

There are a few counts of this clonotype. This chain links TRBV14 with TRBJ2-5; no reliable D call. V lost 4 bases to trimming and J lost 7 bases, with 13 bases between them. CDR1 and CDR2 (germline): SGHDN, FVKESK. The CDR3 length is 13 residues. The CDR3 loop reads CASSPQLPGTQYF. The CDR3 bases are TGTGCCAGCAGCCCACAACTTCCGGGGACCCAGTACTTC.

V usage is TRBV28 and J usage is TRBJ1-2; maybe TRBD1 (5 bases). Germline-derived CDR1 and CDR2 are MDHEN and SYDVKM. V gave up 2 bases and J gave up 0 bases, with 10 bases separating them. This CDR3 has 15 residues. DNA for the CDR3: TGTGCCAGCAGTTTAAGACAGAGAACTAACTATGGCTACACCTTC. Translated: CASSLRQRTNYGYTF.

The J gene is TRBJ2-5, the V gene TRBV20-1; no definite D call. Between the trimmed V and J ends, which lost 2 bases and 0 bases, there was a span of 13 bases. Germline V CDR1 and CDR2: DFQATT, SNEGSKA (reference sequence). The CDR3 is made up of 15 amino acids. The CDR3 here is CSARSRTADQETQYF. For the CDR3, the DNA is TGCAGTGCTAGATCCAGGACGGCTGACCAAGAGACCCAGTACTTC.

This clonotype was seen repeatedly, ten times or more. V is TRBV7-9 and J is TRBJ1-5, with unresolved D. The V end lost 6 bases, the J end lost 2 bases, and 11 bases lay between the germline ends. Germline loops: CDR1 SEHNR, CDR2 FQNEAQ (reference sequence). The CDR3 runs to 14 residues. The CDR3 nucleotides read TGTGCCAGCAGGACGCGTCCGGGCAATCAGCCCCAGCATTTT. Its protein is CASRTRPGNQPQHF. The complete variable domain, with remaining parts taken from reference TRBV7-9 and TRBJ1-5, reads DTGVSQNPRHKITKRGQNVTFRCDPISEHNRLYWYRQTLGQGPEFLTYFQNEAQLEKSRLLSDRFSAERPKGSFSTLEIQRTEQGDSAMYLCASRTRPGNQPQHFGDGTRLSIL.

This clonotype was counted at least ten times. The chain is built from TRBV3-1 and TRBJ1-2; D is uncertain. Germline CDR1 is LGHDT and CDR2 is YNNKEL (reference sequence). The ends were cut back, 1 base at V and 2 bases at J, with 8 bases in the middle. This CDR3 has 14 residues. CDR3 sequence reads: CASSQAGANYGYTF. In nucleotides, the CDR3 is TGTGCCAGCAGCCAAGCAGGAGCCAACTATGGCTACACCTTC.

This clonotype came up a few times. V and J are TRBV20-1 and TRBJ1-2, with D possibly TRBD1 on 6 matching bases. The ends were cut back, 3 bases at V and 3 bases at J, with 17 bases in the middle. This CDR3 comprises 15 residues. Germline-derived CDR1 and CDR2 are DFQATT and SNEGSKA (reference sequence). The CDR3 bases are TGCAGTGCTAGGCTTTCGAGGGGGTCTCACTATGGCTACACCTTC. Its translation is CSARLSRGSHYGYTF.

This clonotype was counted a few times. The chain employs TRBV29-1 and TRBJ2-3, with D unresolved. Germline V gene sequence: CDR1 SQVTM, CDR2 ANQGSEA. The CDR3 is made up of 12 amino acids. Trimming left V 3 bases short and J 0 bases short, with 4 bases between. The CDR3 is CSVESSTDTQYF. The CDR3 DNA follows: TGCAGCGTTGAGTCCAGCACAGATACGCAGTATTTT.

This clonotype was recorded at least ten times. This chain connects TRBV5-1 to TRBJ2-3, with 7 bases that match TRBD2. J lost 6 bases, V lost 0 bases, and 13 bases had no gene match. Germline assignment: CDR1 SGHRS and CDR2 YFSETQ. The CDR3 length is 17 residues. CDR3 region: CASSLAGGAGVRDTQYF. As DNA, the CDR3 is TGCGCCAGCAGCTTGGCCGGGGGTGCGGGAGTGAGGGATACGCAGTATTTT.

The CDR3 region is CASSAQRRQVNSPLHF. The CDR3 nucleotides read TGTGCCAGCAGTGCTCAACGTCGGCAGGTGAATTCACCCCTCCACTTT. The genes are TRBV6-1 and TRBJ1-6, with D unclear. The CDR3 extends over 16 amino acids. Trimming shortened V by 4 bases and J by 7 bases, and 17 bases separated the two germline ends. Germline V gene sequence: CDR1 MNHNS, CDR2 SASEGT.

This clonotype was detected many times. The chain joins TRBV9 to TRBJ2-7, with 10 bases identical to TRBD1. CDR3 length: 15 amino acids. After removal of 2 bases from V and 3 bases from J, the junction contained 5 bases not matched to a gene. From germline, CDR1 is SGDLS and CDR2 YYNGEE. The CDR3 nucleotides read TGTGCCAGCAGCGTCGGGGACAGGGGCATCTACGAGCAGTACTTC. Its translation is CASSVGDRGIYEQYF. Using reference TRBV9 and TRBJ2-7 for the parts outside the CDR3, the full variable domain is DSGVTQTPKHLITATGQRVTLRCSPRSGDLSVYWYQQSLDQGLQFLIQYYNGEERAKGNILERFSAQQFPDLHSELNLSSLELGDSALYFCASSVGDRGIYEQYFGPGTRLTVT.

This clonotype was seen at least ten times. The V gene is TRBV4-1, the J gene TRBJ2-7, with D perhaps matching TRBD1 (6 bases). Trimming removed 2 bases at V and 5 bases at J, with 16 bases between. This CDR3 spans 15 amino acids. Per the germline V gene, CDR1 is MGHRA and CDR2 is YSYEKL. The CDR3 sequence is CASSQFRGSGNEQYF. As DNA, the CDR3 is TGCGCCAGCAGCCAATTTAGGGGGAGTGGCAACGAGCAGTACTTC.

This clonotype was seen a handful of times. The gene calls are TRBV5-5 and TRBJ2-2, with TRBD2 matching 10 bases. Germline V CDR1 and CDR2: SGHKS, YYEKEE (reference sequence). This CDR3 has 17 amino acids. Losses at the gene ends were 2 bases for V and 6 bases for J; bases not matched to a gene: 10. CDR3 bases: TGTGCCAGCAGCTTCCGTGCGCTAGCGGGAGAGGCCGGGGAGCTGTTTTTT. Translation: CASSFRALAGEAGELFF.

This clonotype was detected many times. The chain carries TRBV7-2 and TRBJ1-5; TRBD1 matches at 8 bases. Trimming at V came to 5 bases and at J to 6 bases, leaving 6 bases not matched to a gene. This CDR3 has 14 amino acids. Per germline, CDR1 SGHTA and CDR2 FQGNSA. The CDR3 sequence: CASSTGQGAQPQHF. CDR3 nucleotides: TGTGCCAGCAGCACCGGACAGGGTGCTCAGCCCCAGCATTTT.

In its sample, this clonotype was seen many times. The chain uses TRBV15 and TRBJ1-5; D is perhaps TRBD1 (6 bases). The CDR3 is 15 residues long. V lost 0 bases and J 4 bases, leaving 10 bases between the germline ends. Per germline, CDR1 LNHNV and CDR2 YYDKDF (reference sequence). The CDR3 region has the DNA TGTGCCACCAGCAGAGATAAAGGGGGTAATCAGCCCCAGCATTTT. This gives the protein CATSRDKGGNQPQHF.